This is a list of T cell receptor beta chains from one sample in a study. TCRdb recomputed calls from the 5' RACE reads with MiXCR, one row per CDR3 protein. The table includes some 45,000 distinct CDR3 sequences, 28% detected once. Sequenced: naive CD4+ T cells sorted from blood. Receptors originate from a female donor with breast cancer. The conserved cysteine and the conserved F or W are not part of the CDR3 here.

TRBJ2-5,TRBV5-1,ASSLRETETQY
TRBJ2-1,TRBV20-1,SARDHRDAGGLNNEQF
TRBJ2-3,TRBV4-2,ASSQSQDRGLADTQY
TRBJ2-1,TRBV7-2,ASSMAASGTYNEQF
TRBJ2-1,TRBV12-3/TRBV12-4,ASSLGRLASYNEQF
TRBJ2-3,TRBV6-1,ASTRPGAERTDTQY
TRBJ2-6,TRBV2,AIPPGRVNFGANVLT
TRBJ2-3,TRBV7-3,ASSLNGGSADTQY
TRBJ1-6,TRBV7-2,ASSLRGSGSYSPLH
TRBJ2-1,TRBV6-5,ASSRTRLAGEQF
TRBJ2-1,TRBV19,ASSIGLAGVEQF
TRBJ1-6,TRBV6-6,ASSYRDRDSPLH
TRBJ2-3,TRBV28,ASSSDGGGFKGSTDTQY
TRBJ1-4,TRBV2,ASSVWGADEKLF
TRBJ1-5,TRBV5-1,ASSLFQNQPQH
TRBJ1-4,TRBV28,ASRGPTGENEKLF
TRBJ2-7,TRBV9,ASSVSAGARQAYEQY
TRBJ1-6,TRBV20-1,SARTGDSPLH
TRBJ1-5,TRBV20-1,SALGQGTQPQH
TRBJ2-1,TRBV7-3,VSSQERNNEQF
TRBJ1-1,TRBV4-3,ASSQSNTEAF
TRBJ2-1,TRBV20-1,SAPPGGSYNEQF
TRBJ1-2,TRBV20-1,SAKGTGVRGYGYT
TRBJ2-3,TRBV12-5,ASGLGQGTDTQY
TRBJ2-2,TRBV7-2,ASSLAGDVGELF
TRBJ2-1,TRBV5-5,ASSLGMNNEQF
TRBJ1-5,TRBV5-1,ASSEQGANQPQH
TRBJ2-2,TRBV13,ASSLPRVAGELF
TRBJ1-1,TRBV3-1,ASSPRQGARTEAF
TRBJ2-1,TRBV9,ASSASVGTSGINEQF
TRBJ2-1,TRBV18,ASSRRRDGEQF
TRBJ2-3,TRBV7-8,ASSLMAWAGDTQY
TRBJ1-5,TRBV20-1,SAQAPRGILSNQPQH
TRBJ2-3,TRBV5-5,ASSLAPTSTDTQY
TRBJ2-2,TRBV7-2,ASSLHAGRSTGELF
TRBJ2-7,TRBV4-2,ASSQGGGGSSYEQY
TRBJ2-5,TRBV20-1,SAERSQETQY
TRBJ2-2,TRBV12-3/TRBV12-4,ASSARDTGGLF
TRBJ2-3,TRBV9,ASSLGPNTDTQY
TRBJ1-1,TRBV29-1,SVQDRGGMNTEAF
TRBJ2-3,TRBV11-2,ASSMTSGATDTQY
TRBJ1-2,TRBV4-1,ASSQEGRWGDYGYT
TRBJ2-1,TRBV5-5,ASGLPDRVNEQF
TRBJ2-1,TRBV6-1,ASTTLSGTSNEQF
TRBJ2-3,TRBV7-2,ASSLAGAGDTQY
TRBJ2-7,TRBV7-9,ASSQTDAYEQY
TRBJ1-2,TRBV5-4,ASSLQANYGYT
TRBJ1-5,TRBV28,ASSPGTGLMPQH
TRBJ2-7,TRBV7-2,ASSLDRAYEQY
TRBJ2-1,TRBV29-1,GAGLTHTYNEQF
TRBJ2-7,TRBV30,AWSRTRQY
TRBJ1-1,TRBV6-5,ASSPDIWNTEAF
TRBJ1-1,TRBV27,ASTFGLRGATEAF